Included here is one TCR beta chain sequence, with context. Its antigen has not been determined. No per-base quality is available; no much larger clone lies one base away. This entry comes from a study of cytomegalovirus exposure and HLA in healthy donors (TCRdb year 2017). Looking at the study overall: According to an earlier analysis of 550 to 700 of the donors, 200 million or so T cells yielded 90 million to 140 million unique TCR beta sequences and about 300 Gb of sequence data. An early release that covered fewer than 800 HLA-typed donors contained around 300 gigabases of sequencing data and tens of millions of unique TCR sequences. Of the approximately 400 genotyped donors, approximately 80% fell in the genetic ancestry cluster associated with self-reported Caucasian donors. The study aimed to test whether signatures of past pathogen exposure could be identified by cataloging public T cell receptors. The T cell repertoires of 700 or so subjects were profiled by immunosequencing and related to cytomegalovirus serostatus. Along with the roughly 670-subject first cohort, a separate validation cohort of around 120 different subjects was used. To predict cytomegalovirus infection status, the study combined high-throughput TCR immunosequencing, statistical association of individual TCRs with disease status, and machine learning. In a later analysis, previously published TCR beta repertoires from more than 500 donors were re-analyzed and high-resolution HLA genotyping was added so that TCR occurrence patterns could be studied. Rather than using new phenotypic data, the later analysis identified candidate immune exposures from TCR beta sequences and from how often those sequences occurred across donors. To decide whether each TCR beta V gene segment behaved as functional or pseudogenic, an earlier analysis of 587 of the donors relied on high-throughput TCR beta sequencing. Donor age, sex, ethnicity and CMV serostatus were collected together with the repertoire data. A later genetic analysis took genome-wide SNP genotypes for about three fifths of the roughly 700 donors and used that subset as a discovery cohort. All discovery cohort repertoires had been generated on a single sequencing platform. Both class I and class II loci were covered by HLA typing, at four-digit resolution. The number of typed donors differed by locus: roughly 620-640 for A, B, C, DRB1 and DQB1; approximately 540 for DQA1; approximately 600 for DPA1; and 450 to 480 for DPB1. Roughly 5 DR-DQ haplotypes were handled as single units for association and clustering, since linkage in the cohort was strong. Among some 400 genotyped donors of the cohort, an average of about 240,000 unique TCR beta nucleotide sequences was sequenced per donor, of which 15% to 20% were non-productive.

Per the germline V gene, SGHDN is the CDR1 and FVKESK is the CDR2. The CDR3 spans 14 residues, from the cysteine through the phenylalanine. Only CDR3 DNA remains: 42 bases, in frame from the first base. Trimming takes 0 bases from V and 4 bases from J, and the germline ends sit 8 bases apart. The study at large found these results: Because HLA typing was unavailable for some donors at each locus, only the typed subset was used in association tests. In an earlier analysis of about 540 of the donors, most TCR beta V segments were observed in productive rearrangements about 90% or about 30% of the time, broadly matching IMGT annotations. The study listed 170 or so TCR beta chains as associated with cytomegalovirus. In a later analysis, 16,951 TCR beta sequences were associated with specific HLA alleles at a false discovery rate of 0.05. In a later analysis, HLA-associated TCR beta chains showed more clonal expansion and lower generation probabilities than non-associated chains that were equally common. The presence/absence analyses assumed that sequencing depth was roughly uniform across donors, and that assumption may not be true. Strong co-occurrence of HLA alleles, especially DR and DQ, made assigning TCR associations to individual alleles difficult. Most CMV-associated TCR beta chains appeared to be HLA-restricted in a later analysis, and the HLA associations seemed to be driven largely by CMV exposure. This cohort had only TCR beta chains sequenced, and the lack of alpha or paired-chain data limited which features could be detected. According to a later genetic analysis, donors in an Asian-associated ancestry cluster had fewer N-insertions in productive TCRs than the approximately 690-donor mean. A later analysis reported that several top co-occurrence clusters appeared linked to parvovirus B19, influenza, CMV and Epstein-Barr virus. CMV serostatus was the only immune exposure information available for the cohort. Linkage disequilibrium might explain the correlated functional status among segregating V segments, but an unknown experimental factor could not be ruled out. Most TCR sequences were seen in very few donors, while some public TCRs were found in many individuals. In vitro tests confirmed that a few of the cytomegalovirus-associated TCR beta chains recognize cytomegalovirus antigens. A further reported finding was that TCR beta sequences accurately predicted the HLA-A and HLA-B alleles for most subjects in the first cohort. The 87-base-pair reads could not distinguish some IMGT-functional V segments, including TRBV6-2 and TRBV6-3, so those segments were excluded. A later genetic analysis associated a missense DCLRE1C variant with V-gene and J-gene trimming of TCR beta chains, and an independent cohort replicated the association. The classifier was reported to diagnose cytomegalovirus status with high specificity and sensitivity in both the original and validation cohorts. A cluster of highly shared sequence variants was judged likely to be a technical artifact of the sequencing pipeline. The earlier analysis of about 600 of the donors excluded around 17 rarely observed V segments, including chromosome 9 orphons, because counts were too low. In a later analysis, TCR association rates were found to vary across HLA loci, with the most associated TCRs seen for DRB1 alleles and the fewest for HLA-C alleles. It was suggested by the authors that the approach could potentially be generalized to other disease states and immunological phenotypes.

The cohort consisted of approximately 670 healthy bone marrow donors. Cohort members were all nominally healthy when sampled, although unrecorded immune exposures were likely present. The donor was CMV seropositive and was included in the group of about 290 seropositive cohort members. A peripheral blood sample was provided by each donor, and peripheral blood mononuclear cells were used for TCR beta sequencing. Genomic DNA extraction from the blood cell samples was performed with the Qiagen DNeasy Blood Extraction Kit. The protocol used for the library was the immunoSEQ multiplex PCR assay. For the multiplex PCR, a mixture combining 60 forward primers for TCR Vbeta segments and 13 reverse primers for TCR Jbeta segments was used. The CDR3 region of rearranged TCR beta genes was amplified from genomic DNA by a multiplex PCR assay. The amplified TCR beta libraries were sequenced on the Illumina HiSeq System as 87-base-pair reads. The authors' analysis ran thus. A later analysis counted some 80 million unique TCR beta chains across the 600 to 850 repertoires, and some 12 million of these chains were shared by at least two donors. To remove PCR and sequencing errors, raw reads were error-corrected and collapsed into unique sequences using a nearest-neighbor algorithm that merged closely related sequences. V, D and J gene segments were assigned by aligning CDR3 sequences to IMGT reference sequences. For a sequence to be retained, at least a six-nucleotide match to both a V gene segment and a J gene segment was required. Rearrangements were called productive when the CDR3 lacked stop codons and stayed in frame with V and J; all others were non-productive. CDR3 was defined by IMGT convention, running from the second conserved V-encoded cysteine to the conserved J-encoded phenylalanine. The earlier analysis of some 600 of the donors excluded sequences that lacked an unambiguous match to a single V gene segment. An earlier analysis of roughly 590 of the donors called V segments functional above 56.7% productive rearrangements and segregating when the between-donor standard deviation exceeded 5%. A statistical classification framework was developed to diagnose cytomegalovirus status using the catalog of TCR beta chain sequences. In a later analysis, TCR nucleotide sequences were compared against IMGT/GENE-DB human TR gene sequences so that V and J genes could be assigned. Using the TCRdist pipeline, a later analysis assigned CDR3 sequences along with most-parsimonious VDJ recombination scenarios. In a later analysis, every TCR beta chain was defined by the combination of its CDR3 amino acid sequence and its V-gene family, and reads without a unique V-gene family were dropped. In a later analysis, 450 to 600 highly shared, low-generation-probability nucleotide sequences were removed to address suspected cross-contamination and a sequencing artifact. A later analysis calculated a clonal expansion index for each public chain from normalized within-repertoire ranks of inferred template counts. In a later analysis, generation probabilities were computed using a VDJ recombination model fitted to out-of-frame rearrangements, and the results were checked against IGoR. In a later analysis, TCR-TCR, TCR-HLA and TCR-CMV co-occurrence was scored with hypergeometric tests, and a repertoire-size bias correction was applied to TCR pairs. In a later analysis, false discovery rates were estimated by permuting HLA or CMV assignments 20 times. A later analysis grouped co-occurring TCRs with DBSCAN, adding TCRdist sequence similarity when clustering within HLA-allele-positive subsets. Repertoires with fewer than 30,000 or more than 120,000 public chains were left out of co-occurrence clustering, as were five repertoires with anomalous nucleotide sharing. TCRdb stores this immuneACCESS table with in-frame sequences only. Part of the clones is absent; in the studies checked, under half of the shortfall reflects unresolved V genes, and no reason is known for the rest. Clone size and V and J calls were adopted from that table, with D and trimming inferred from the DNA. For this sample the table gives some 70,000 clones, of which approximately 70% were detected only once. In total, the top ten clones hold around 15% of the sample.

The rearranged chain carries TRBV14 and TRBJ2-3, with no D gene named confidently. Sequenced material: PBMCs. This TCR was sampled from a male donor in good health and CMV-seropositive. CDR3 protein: CASSQDMRADTQYF. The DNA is TGTGCCAGCAGCCAAGATATGAGAGCAGATACGCAGTATTTT.